The 8 T cell receptor beta chains presented below share a single source sample, sequenced in a study of cytomegalovirus exposure and HLA in healthy donors. The PCR used 60 Vbeta and 13 Jbeta primers. The data were produced by immunoSEQ multiplex PCR, yet TCRdb's version contains in-frame clones alone and is incomplete. The top ten hold 0.38% of the sample, which has about 150,000 clones, 84% seen once. The sample consisted of PBMCs. The origin of the receptors is a boy aged 2 to 9 in good health and CMV-seronegative.

V and J are TRBV11-2 and TRBJ1-1, with D tentatively TRBD1 (6 bases). V was clipped by 6 bases and J by 1 base, with 9 bases between them. The CDR3 loop spans 13 amino acids. Germline-derived CDR1 and CDR2 are SGHAT and FQNNGV. CDR3 residues: CASRRTENTEAFF. The DNA for the CDR3 is TGTGCCAGCAGGAGGACAGAGAACACTGAAGCTTTCTTT.

V and J are TRBV25-1 and TRBJ1-2; 10 nucleotides align to TRBD1. V was pared by 2 bases and J by 6 bases, with 0 bases of the junction left unmatched. The germline V gene encodes CDR1 MGHDK and CDR2 SYGVNS. The CDR3 is made up of 13 amino acids. The CDR3 spells CASSEGTGDGYTF. CDR3 DNA sequence: TGTGCCAGCAGTGAAGGGACAGGGGATGGCTACACCTTC.

The J gene is TRBJ2-1, the V gene TRBV13; 8 bases match TRBD1. Germline V gives CDR1 PRHDT, CDR2 FYEKMQ (reference sequence). Trimming at V came to 6 bases and at J to 6 bases, leaving 10 bases not matched to a gene. The CDR3 length is 15 residues. CDR3 bases: TGTGCCAGCAGTGAGGACAGGGTGACAATCAATGAGCAGTTCTTC. It translates to CASSEDRVTINEQFF. Full variable domain (rest looked up from reference TRBV13 and TRBJ2-1): AAGVIQSPRHLIKEKRETATLKCYPIPRHDTVYWYQQGPGQDPQFLISFYEKMQSDKGSIPDRFSAQQFSDYHSELNMSSLELGDSALYFCASSEDRVTINEQFFGPGTRLTVL.

The chain is built from TRBV7-9 and TRBJ1-2; D possibly corresponds to TRBD1 (6 bases). Germline CDR1 SEHNR, CDR2 FQNEAQ (reference sequence). The CDR3 contains 16 residues. Trimming took off 5 bases at V and 1 base at J, with 17 bases between the two ends. The CDR3 bases are TGTGCCAGCAGCCTACCCGACAGGCCGTTTAACTATGGCTACACCTTC. Translated: CASSLPDRPFNYGYTF.

This clone was found once. V gene TRBV6-1 combines with J gene TRBJ1-1; 9 bases are a match to TRBD1. The J segment lost 5 bases and the V segment lost 2 bases, leaving 9 bases of the junction unmatched. The CDR3 loop spans 16 amino acids. Germline-derived CDR1 and CDR2 are MNHNS and SASEGT. CDR3 sequence (DNA): TGTGCCAGCAGTGAATTAAGGGGACAGGGAGGGACTGAAGCTTTCTTT. Its protein is CASSELRGQGGTEAFF.

This clone was found a few times. The rearrangement joins TRBV6-5 to TRBJ2-7, with 8 bases aligning to TRBD2. This CDR3 comprises 16 residues. The germline V gene encodes CDR1 MNHEY and CDR2 SVGAGI. After removal of 3 bases from V and 1 base from J, the junction contained 8 bases not matched to a gene. The CDR3 loop reads CASSYSSGRPSYEQYF. The DNA of the CDR3 is TGTGCCAGCAGTTATTCAAGCGGGAGACCATCCTACGAGCAGTACTTC.

The rearrangement uses TRBV18 and TRBJ1-4; D perhaps matches TRBD1 (6 bases). Germline V gene data show CDR1 as KGHSH and CDR2 as LQKENI. The CDR3 runs to 19 residues. V shed 2 bases and J shed 0 bases, with 19 bases lying between them. The CDR3 is CASSPSILRGYATNEKLFF. CDR3 bases: TGTGCCAGCTCACCATCCATTTTGAGGGGGTATGCAACTAATGAAAAACTGTTTTTT.

The gene calls are TRBV7-9 and TRBJ1-4; TRBD1 is a possible D gene (5 bases). Trimming took off 5 bases at V and 3 bases at J, with 13 bases between the two ends. Germline CDR1 is SEHNR and CDR2 is FQNEAQ (reference sequence). The CDR3 covers 15 residues. The CDR3 DNA reads TGTGCCAGCAGCCTTGGGGCCAAGGCTAATGAAAAACTGTTTTTT. Encoded protein: CASSLGAKANEKLFF.